The 5 T cell receptor beta chains listed next were all sequenced from one sample in a study of long-term antiretroviral therapy in people with HIV. The libraries were made with immunoSEQ v3.0 at survey level. Repertoires were generated with immunoSEQ multiplex PCR, while TCRdb's copy carries only in-frame clones and drops some. Of some 33,000 clones in the sample, 95% to 98% were seen once. The starting material was unsorted PBMCs, obtained 7.6 years after starting antiretroviral therapy. The receptors shown here come from a man aged 30 to 45 with HIV.

This chain uses TRBV27 with TRBJ1-2; 7 bases agree with TRBD1. The germline gives CDR1 MNHEY, CDR2 SMNVEV (reference sequence). The CDR3 totals 14 residues. The V and J ends lost 3 bases and 8 bases, in that order; junction bases with no gene match: 9. CDR3 loop: CASSLTKGASGYTF. The CDR3, as DNA: TGTGCCAGCAGTTTGACCAAGGGGGCGTCCGGCTACACCTTC.

This rearrangement joins TRBV18 to TRBJ1-2, with TRBD1 matching 12 bases. V was clipped by 2 bases and J by 7 bases; unmatched bases: 11. Germline CDR1 is KGHSH and CDR2 is LQKENI. This CDR3 is 17 amino acids long. The CDR3 region is CASSPGTGGSGLGGYTF. Written as DNA, the CDR3 is TGTGCCAGCTCACCAGGGACAGGGGGCTCCGGATTGGGTGGCTACACCTTC.

The genes are TRBV5-1 and TRBJ2-7; D is undetermined. Trimming removed 7 bases from V and 5 bases from J, with 10 bases in between. In germline, CDR1 is SGHRS, CDR2 YFSETQ. The CDR3 runs to 11 residues. The CDR3 sequence: CASLGVDEQYF. The DNA of the CDR3 is TGCGCCAGCCTTGGGGTTGACGAGCAGTACTTC.

The chain couples TRBV7-9 to TRBJ2-6; TRBD1 aligns across 8 bases. CDR3 length: 18 amino acids. Unmatched junction bases numbered 11, after V lost 7 bases and J lost 0 bases. Germline assignment: CDR1 SEHNR and CDR2 FQNEAQ (reference sequence). The CDR3 DNA reads as TGTGCCAGCACCCAGGGGGCAGGGCGGAACTCTGGGGCCAACGTCCTGACTTTC. Amino acids: CASTQGAGRNSGANVLTF.

The V gene is TRBV5-4, the J gene TRBJ2-1, with D maybe TRBD2 (5 bases). The CDR3 loop spans 15 amino acids. Deletions cut 4 bases from V and 5 bases from J, with 16 bases between. Germline assignment: CDR1 SGHNT and CDR2 YYREEE (reference sequence). The CDR3, as DNA: TGTGCCAGCAGCCCCCCACCAGCGGTAAACAATGAGCAGTTCTTC. The encoded protein is CASSPPPAVNNEQFF. The full variable domain, with the rest looked up from reference TRBV5-4 and TRBJ2-1, is ETGVTQSPTHLIKTRGQQVTLRCSSQSGHNTVSWYQQALGQGPQFIFQYYREEENGRGNFPPRFSGLQFPNYSSELNVNALELDDSALYLCASSPPPAVNNEQFFGPGTRLTVL.